These T cell receptor beta chains were read from a single sample in a study of regulatory T cells in long-lasting Graves disease. MiXCR was run by TCRdb on the multiplex PCR reads, yielding one entry per CDR3 protein. The sample records some 400,000 distinct CDR3 sequences, about 16% being singletons. The same data also went into a second study, on T cells in Graves' hyperthyroidism and ophthalmopathy.

The source was peripheral blood mononuclear cells (PBMCs), collected at new diagnosis, from a patient treated with antithyroid drugs. All receptors derive from a young woman with Graves disease. CDR3s include the opening cysteine and the closing phenylalanine or tryptophan. A D gene is named only where the DNA matches it firmly. A clone size is listed for some rows: how often the clone was seen (once, few, many), or a class if it is expanded.

d_call,v_call,j_call,clone_size,cdr3_nt,cdr3_aa
-,TRBV19,TRBJ2-3,-,TGTGCCAGTACACAGGGTTCAGATACGCAGTATTTT,CASTQGSDTQYF
-,TRBV5-4,TRBJ1-2,-,TGTGCCAGCAGTTACCAGGGCACCGATGGCTACACCTTC,CASSYQGTDGYTF
TRBD1,TRBV27,TRBJ1-5,-,TGTGCCAGCAGTTTAGAAGATTCGACAGGGTGCTTTAGCAATCAGCCCCAGCATTTT,CASSLEDSTGCFSNQPQHF
-,TRBV7-9,TRBJ1-2,many,TGTGCCAGCAGCTTGGCAGCCTATGGCTACACCTTC,CASSLAAYGYTF
TRBD1,TRBV27,TRBJ2-2,many,TGTGCCAGCAGTAACGGCACGCCTCCGGGACAGGGGGGCACCGGGGAGCTGTTTTTT,CASSNGTPPGQGGTGELFF
-,TRBV7-9,TRBJ1-2,many,TGTGCCAGCAGCTCCGACGGGAACTATGGCTACACCTTC,CASSSDGNYGYTF
TRBD1,TRBV5-1,TRBJ2-1,many,TGCGCCAGCAGCTGGAGCCCCGGGGGACAGGACCAGTTCTTC,CASSWSPGGQDQFF
TRBD1,TRBV5-1,TRBJ1-1,-,TGCGCCAGCAGCTTGGCCTCCGGGACAGGGACTACTGAAGCTTTCTTT,CASSLASGTGTTEAFF
-,TRBV15,TRBJ1-5,-,TGTGCCACCAGCAGAGAGGGGAGCAATCAGCCCCAGCATTTT,CATSREGSNQPQHF
TRBD1,TRBV5-1,TRBJ2-1,-,TGCGCCAGCAGCTTGGACAGGACAGGGTATGAGCAGTTCTTC,CASSLDRTGYEQFF
TRBD2,TRBV11-1,TRBJ2-3,-,TGTGCCACCGGGGCCGGGAGGGCCTCCGATACGCAGTATTTT,CATGAGRASDTQYF
-,TRBV6-1,TRBJ2-5,few,TGTGCCAGCAGTGAGACTAGGGGGCGGGAGACCCAGTACTTC,CASSETRGRETQYF
TRBD1,TRBV19,TRBJ2-2,-,TGTGCCAGTAGTACACCGGGACAGGGAGCCGGGGAGCTGTTTTTT,CASSTPGQGAGELFF
-,TRBV12-3/TRBV12-4,TRBJ1-1,many,TGTGCCATACGACAGCACGAGAACACTGAAGCTTTCTTT,CAIRQHENTEAFF
-,TRBV28,TRBJ1-5,many,TGTGCCAGCAACCCAGGGTATAGCAATCAGCCCCAGCATTTT,CASNPGYSNQPQHF
-,TRBV11-3,TRBJ1-5,-,TGTGCCAGCAGCCTCAACAGGGAATCTCAAGACTATAGCAATCAGCCCCAGCATTTT,CASSLNRESQDYSNQPQHF
-,TRBV29-1,TRBJ2-1,few,TGCAGCGTTGAATTCTCGGTAGGAGGAGGCCATCGTCTTGAGCAGTTCTTC,CSVEFSVGGGHRLEQFF
-,TRBV28,TRBJ2-6,few,TGTGCCAGCAGCCGGGACGCTCTCTCTGGGGCCAACGTCCTGACTTTC,CASSRDALSGANVLTF
-,TRBV5-1,TRBJ1-3,few,TGCGCCAGCAGCTCTGTCGGAGGGGCTGGAAACACCATATATTTT,CASSSVGGAGNTIYF
-,TRBV7-3,TRBJ2-1,many,TGTGCCAGCAGACCGACGTACAACACCAATGAGCAGTTCTTC,CASRPTYNTNEQFF
-,TRBV2,TRBJ2-1,many,TGTGCCAGCAGCGGAGGCCTATACAATGAGCAGTTCTTC,CASSGGLYNEQFF
TRBD2,TRBV11-2,TRBJ2-3,-,TGTGCCAGCAGCCCTGGGACTAGCGGGAGGGCCAGTATCACAGATACGCAGTATTTT,CASSPGTSGRASITDTQYF
TRBD2,TRBV11-2,TRBJ2-7,many,TGTGCCAGCAGCCGTAGCGGGAATTACGAGCAGTACTTC,CASSRSGNYEQYF
-,TRBV7-9,TRBJ2-5,many,TGTGCCAGCAGCCTGTCGGCCCCAGAGACCCAGTACTTC,CASSLSAPETQYF
TRBD1,TRBV2,TRBJ2-7,many,TGTGCCTGCAATCCGGGACAGGGGACCTCCCACGAGCAGTACTTC,CACNPGQGTSHEQYF
TRBD2,TRBV6-1,TRBJ2-1,many,TGTGCCAGCGAGGACTTAGCGGGAGCGTCGGGCAATGAGCAGTTCTTC,CASEDLAGASGNEQFF
-,TRBV25-1,TRBJ1-2,few,TGTGCCAGCAGTGAATGGTACTCTGGCTACACCTTC,CASSEWYSGYTF
TRBD2,TRBV2,TRBJ2-7,many,TGTGCCAGCATAAGGGGAGCGGGAGGGAGCTCCTACGAGCAGTACTTC,CASIRGAGGSSYEQYF
-,TRBV20-1,TRBJ2-1,many,TGCAGTGTCGAGCCTAGCTCCTACAATGAGCAGTTCTTC,CSVEPSSYNEQFF
TRBD1,TRBV14,TRBJ2-7,many,TGTGCCAGCACGTCCGGGACAGGGATTTACGAGCAGTACTTC,CASTSGTGIYEQYF
-,TRBV6-1,TRBJ2-2,-,TGTGCCAGCAGTATCTCGGACAGACTGAACACCGGGGAGCTGTTTTTT,CASSISDRLNTGELFF
-,TRBV6-1,TRBJ1-2,many,TGTGCCAGCAGTGAATTTGCCGGGAATAACTATGGCTACACCTTC,CASSEFAGNNYGYTF
TRBD1,TRBV12-3/TRBV12-4,TRBJ1-5,many,TGTGCCAGCAGTCAGACAGGGGGAAGCAATCAGCCCCAGCATTTT,CASSQTGGSNQPQHF
-,TRBV18,TRBJ2-3,-,TGTGCCAGCTCACCCCTAGTGGGGAGGAGAAGCACAGATACGCAGTATTTT,CASSPLVGRRSTDTQYF
TRBD2,TRBV7-3,TRBJ2-1,many,TGTGCCAGCAGCCCTGGGACTAATCGCGGTGAGCAGTTCTTC,CASSPGTNRGEQFF
-,TRBV24-1,TRBJ2-7,many,TGTGCCACCAGTGATTCCGGGTCGATCTTCTACGAGCAGTACTTC,CATSDSGSIFYEQYF
TRBD2,TRBV24-1,TRBJ2-1,many,TGTGCCACCAGTGACCCACTAGCGGGAGGCCCCTACAATGAGCAGTTCTTC,CATSDPLAGGPYNEQFF
-,TRBV20-1,TRBJ1-1,many,TGCAGTGATGACACTGAAGCTTTCTTT,CSDDTEAFF
TRBD1,TRBV5-1,TRBJ2-7,many,TGCGCCAGCAGCTTGCCAACCGGGACAGTCAACTACGAGCAGTACTTC,CASSLPTGTVNYEQYF
TRBD1,TRBV7-3,TRBJ1-2,many,TGTGCCAGCAGCTCAGGGGACAGACCCCTCTATGGCTACACCTTC,CASSSGDRPLYGYTF
-,TRBV28,TRBJ2-7,many,TGTGCCAGCAGTCCCCGAGGCTCCATCTACGAGCAGTACTTC,CASSPRGSIYEQYF
-,TRBV20-1,TRBJ2-1,many,TGCAGTGCTAGTTACAATGAGCAGTTCTTC,CSASYNEQFF
TRBD2,TRBV7-9,TRBJ2-3,few,TGTGCCAGCAGCTTAACTAGCGGGTACACAGATACGCAGTATTTT,CASSLTSGYTDTQYF
TRBD1,TRBV27,TRBJ1-1,many,TGTGCCAGTGGGACAGGTGGAACTGAAGCTTTCTTT,CASGTGGTEAFF
-,TRBV5-8,TRBJ2-1,-,TGTGCCAGCAGCTTGAAGTCTAGGCCCTACAATGAGCAGTTCTTC,CASSLKSRPYNEQFF
TRBD1,TRBV6-1,TRBJ1-4,many,TGTGACTCGACAGGGGGCCCCTCCGCAACTAATGAAAAACTGTTTTTT,CDSTGGPSATNEKLFF
TRBD2,TRBV5-1,TRBJ2-1,-,TGCGCCAGCAGCTTGGCCACGGCTAGCGGGAGGAACAATGAGCAGTTCTTC,CASSLATASGRNNEQFF
-,TRBV24-1,TRBJ2-3,many,TGTGCCACCAGTGATTCCACAGGGTTGAGGACAGATACGCAGTATTTT,CATSDSTGLRTDTQYF
TRBD2,TRBV14,TRBJ2-7,many,TGTGCCAGCCGGCTCCTAGCGGGAAAACCCTACGAGCAGTACTTC,CASRLLAGKPYEQYF
TRBD2,TRBV20-1,TRBJ2-1,many,TGCAGTGCTAGACGTCTAGCGGGGGGCCCTGAGGCCTACAATGAGCAGTTCTTC,CSARRLAGGPEAYNEQFF